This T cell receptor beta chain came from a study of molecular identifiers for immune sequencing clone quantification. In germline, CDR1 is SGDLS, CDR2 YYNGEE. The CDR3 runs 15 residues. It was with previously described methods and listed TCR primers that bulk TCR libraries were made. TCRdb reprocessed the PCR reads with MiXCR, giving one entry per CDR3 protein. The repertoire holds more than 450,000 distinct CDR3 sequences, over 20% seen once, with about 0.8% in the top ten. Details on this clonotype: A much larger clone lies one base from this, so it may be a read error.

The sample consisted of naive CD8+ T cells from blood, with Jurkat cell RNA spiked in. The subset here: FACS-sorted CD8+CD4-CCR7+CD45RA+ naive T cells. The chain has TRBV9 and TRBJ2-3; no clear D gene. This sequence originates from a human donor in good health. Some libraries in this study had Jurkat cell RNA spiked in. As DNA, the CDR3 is TGTGCCAGCAGCGTACTTGACACGAGCACAGATGCGCAGTATTTT. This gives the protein CASSVLDTSTDAQYF.